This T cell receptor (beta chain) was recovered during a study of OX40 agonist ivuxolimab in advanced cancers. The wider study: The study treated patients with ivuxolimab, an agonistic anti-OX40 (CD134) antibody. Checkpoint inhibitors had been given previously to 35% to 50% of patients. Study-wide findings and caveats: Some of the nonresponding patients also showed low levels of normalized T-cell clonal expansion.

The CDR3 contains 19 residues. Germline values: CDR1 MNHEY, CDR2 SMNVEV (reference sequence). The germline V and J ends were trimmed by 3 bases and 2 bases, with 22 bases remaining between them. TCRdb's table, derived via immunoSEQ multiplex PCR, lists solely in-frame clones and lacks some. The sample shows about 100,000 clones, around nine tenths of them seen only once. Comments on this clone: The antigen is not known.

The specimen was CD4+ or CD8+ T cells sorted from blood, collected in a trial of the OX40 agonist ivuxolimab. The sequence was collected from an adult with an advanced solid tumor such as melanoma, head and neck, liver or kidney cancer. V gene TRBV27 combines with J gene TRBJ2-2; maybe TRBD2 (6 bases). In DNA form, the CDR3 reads TGTGCCAGCAGTTTCCGCGCGGGGTTAGGGCTCCGAAACACCGGGGAGCTGTTTTTT. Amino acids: CASSFRAGLGLRNTGELFF.